This T cell receptor (beta chain) was retrieved from a study of cytomegalovirus exposure and HLA in healthy donors. Across the whole study: Earlier, 180 million or so T cells were analyzed, and 90 million to 140 million unique TCR beta sequences were found among them. From donors who were HLA-typed, an early data release held approximately 84 million unique TCRs.

Whole-study findings and limits: One variant, a missense change in DCLRE1C, was linked in a later analysis to TCR beta V- and J-gene trimming. Published work reported that the classifier diagnosed cytomegalovirus status with high specificity and sensitivity.

On this clone: The target antigen is unknown.

Trimming removed 5 bases at V and 2 bases at J, with 9 bases between. CDR3 size: 13 residues. Looked up from germline, CDR1 is SGHTA and CDR2 is FQGNSA. Primers: 60 Vbeta forward and 13 Jbeta reverse. Here immunoSEQ multiplex PCR was the method, and the copy in TCRdb shows in-frame clones only, minus some. The sample has 170,000 or so clones; around 80% are singletons. The specimen sequenced was PBMCs. This TCR was sampled from a woman aged 55-70 years in good health and CMV-seropositive. The chain recombines TRBV7-2 with TRBJ2-5, with D perhaps matching TRBD2 (5 bases). The DNA of the CDR3 is TGTGCCAGCAGCCCGGGGAGACAAGAGACCCAGTACTTC. It codes for CASSPGRQETQYF.